The next 20 T cell receptor beta chains were all read from a single sample in a study of identical twins. MiXCR was run by TCRdb on the 5' RACE reads, yielding one entry per CDR3 protein. Here the sample spans about 530,000 distinct CDR3 sequences, 20% to 25% being singletons. These data are also associated with another study on yellow fever vaccine responses in identical twins.

The sequenced material came from CD4+ T cells sorted from blood. The receptors were sampled from a young woman in good health.

The V and J genes are TRBV28 and TRBJ2-1, with D perhaps TRBD2 (6 bases). The CDR3 is 15 amino acids. Germline V gives CDR1 MDHEN, CDR2 SYDVKM. The germline V and J ends were trimmed by 5 bases and 1 base, with 12 bases remaining between them. Here the CDR3 DNA reads TGTGCCAGCAGTCGCCTGGCGGGGTCCTACAATGAGCAGTTCTTC. Protein product: CASSRLAGSYNEQFF.

The rearrangement links TRBV6-2 or TRBV6-3 to TRBJ2-5, with 7 bases that match TRBD2. The CDR3 totals 13 residues. The germline V gene encodes CDR1 MNHEY and CDR2 SVGEGT. The V segment lost 6 bases and the J segment 5 bases; nucleotides outside the gene matches: 6. The CDR3 DNA is TGTGCCAGCAGAATAGCGGGCGGGGAGACCCAGTACTTC. Translation gives CASRIAGGETQYF.

This clonotype appeared a few times. This chain uses TRBV5-6 with TRBJ2-3; possibly TRBD1 for D (5 bases). V dropped 0 bases and J dropped 0 bases, with 11 bases sitting between them. Germline-derived CDR1 and CDR2 are SGHDT and YYEEEE. The CDR3 is 16 amino acids. The CDR3 protein is CASSLADIASTDTQYF. As DNA, the CDR3 is TGTGCCAGCAGCTTGGCGGACATCGCTAGCACAGATACGCAGTATTTT.

This clonotype was found a few times. The chain employs TRBV12-3 or TRBV12-4 and TRBJ2-5; TRBD2 matches at 13 bases. J gave up 0 bases and V 5 bases, and 9 bases lay outside the gene matches. This CDR3 has 18 residues. In DNA, the CDR3 is TGTGCCAGCAGTAGAGGACTAGCGGGGGTCTCGTACCAAGAGACCCAGTACTTC. It specifies CASSRGLAGVSYQETQYF.

The V call is TRBV21-1, the J call TRBJ2-6; TRBD2, the table's D call, was not compared with the DNA. TRBV21-1 is designated a pseudogene. The CDR3 consists of 13 residues. CDR3 sequence (DNA): TGTGCCGCCCTAGTTTCTGGGGCCAACGTCCTGACTTTC. Protein: CAALVSGANVLTF.

This clonotype was seen more than once but under ten times. This chain joins TRBV7-9 and TRBJ2-3, with D possibly being TRBD2 (6 bases). In germline, CDR1 is SEHNR, CDR2 FQNEAQ (reference sequence). There are 15 residues in the CDR3. The ends were cut back, 6 bases at V and 3 bases at J, with 16 bases in the middle. The CDR3 here is CASSSRGVTTDTQYF. CDR3 nucleotide sequence: TGTGCCAGCAGTTCGCGGGGAGTTACTACAGATACGCAGTATTTT.

The chain employs TRBV14 and TRBJ2-7; D is unresolved. Germline CDR1 SGHDN, CDR2 FVKESK. Trimming took 4 bases from V and 2 from J, leaving 12 bases between them. The CDR3 is 14 residues long. CDR3 in DNA: TGTGCCAGCAGCCGAGCGACAAAACCCTACGAGCAGTACGTC. Translated, it gives CASSRATKPYEQYV.

The rearrangement uses TRBV5-1 and TRBJ2-3; 12 positions match TRBD2. After removal of 1 base from V and 7 bases from J, the junction contained 16 bases not matched to a gene. The CDR3 has 19 residues. In germline, CDR1 is SGHRS, CDR2 YFSETQ. CDR3 sequence (DNA): TGCGCCAGCAGCTTGATCGCTAGCGGGAGGGCCAACGTGATAAATACGCAGTATTTT. This translates into CASSLIASGRANVINTQYF. Using reference TRBV5-1 and TRBJ2-3 for the parts outside the CDR3, the full variable domain is KAGVTQTPRYLIKTRGQQVTLSCSPISGHRSVSWYQQTPGQGLQFLFEYFSETQRNKGNFPGRFSGRQFSNSRSEMNVSTLELGDSALYLCASSLIASGRANVINTQYFGPGTRLTVL.

This clonotype was seen only a few times. In DNA form, the CDR3 reads TGTGCCAGCAGCGGGGGGACAAGGAACACTGAAGCTTTCTTT. Encoded protein: CASSGGTRNTEAFF. The rearrangement joins TRBV9 to TRBJ1-1, with TRBD1 as a possible D gene (6 bases). Per germline, CDR1 SGDLS and CDR2 YYNGEE. The CDR3 has 14 residues. The germline V and J ends were trimmed by 3 bases and 1 base, with 10 bases remaining between them.

The V call is TRBV7-3, the J call TRBJ2-7; D possibly corresponds to TRBD2 (6 bases). Trimming shortened V by 0 bases and J by 3 bases, and 9 bases separated the two germline ends. Germline V gene data show CDR1 as SGHTA and CDR2 as FQGTGA. The CDR3 totals 14 residues. CDR3 in DNA: TGTGCCAGCAGCTTAACGGCGGGGAACTACGAGCAGTACTTC. It yields the protein CASSLTAGNYEQYF.

The V gene is TRBV4-1, the J gene TRBJ2-5, with D maybe TRBD2 (5 bases). Trimming removed 2 bases from V and 1 base from J, with 8 bases in between. CDR3 length: 14 residues. CDR1 MGHRA and CDR2 YSYEKL come from the germline V gene. The CDR3 DNA reads as TGCGCCAGCAGCCAAAACGGGGTCCAAGAGACCCAGTACTTC. Amino acids: CASSQNGVQETQYF.

V and J are TRBV3-1 and TRBJ2-7; 9 positions agree with TRBD1. There are 15 residues in the CDR3. With V trimmed by 2 bases and J by 3 bases, 5 bases remained unmatched. Germline CDR1 and CDR2: LGHDT and YNNKEL (reference sequence). The CDR3 DNA follows: TGTGCCAGCAGCCAAAAACCGGGACAGGGCTACGAGCAGTACTTC. The encoded protein is CASSQKPGQGYEQYF.

The rearrangement joins TRBV15 to TRBJ2-1; perhaps TRBD2 as D (6 bases). Trimming shortened V by 0 bases and J by 4 bases, and 13 bases separated the two germline ends. The CDR3 sequence is 16 residues long. Germline V lookup: CDR1 LNHNV, CDR2 YYDKDF (reference sequence). CDR3: CATSRDPGRSYNEQFF. The CDR3 nucleotides read TGTGCCACCAGCAGAGATCCGGGGAGGTCATACAATGAGCAGTTCTTC.

The chain joins TRBV5-1 to TRBJ2-3; 12 bases align to TRBD2. J gave up 0 bases and V 4 bases, and 12 bases lay outside the gene matches. This CDR3 is 19 amino acids long. Germline V gives CDR1 SGHRS, CDR2 YFSETQ. The CDR3 region is CASSGGTSGPSRSTDTQYF. The CDR3 region has the DNA TGCGCCAGCAGCGGGGGGACTAGCGGGCCTTCAAGGAGCACAGATACGCAGTATTTT.

The chain couples TRBV12-3 or TRBV12-4 to TRBJ2-7; 11 nucleotides match TRBD2. With V trimmed by 4 bases and J by 6 bases, 8 bases remained unmatched. This CDR3 spans 15 amino acids. CDR3 bases: TGTGCCAGCAGTTCGGCGACTAGCGGGATCCGCGAGCAGTACTTC. Translation gives CASSSATSGIREQYF.

The rearrangement uses TRBV6-1 and TRBJ1-4; tentatively, D is TRBD1 (6 bases). The CDR3 consists of 15 residues. Between the trimmed V and J ends, which lost 3 bases and 4 bases, there was a span of 12 bases. Germline CDR1 and CDR2: MNHNS and SASEGT. CDR3 coding DNA: TGTGCCAGCAGTGACGGGGGGGCAAGTAATGAAAAACTGTTTTTT. Translating it yields CASSDGGASNEKLFF.

The genes are TRBV20-1 and TRBJ2-7; 7 bases are shared with TRBD1. V dropped 4 bases and J dropped 5; count of bases not matched to a gene: 5. The germline V gene has CDR1 DFQATT and CDR2 SNEGSKA (reference sequence). There are 12 residues in the CDR3. CDR3 region: CSAKDRPNEQYF. As DNA, the CDR3 is TGCAGTGCTAAGGACAGGCCCAACGAGCAGTACTTC.

This clonotype turned up a few times. The chain links TRBV7-3 to TRBJ2-3; 7 nucleotides line up with TRBD2. With V trimmed by 1 base and J by 7 bases, 29 bases remained unmatched. From germline, CDR1 is SGHTA and CDR2 FQGTGA. CDR3 length: 22 residues. CDR3 in amino acids: CASSLRTSFVGPLPTATNTQYF. DNA for the CDR3: TGTGCCAGCAGCTTAAGGACTAGTTTTGTGGGGCCGCTCCCGACCGCCACCAATACGCAGTATTTT.

J is TRBJ2-7 and V is TRBV4-1; D remains ambiguous. Per germline, CDR1 MGHRA and CDR2 YSYEKL. CDR3 length: 16 residues. Trimming left V 6 bases short and J 3 bases short, with 21 bases between. This CDR3 reads CASRNPTGSVYYEQYF. CDR3 bases: TGCGCCAGCAGAAACCCGACTGGGTCTGTCTACTACGAGCAGTACTTC.

This clonotype was seen a few times. V usage is TRBV20-1 and J usage is TRBJ2-1; TRBD1 aligns across 9 bases. V lost 6 bases, J lost 6 bases, and 9 bases stayed unmatched. The CDR3 is made up of 14 amino acids. Germline assignment: CDR1 DFQATT and CDR2 SNEGSKA (reference sequence). CDR3 sequence reads: CSATLGQGGNEQFF. The CDR3 DNA reads TGCAGTGCCACGCTGGGACAGGGAGGCAATGAGCAGTTCTTC.